This TCR beta chain stems from a study of blood T cell repertoires in COVID-19. On the study more broadly: Spain, Italy and the United States supplied samples that represented acute and convalescent COVID-19. T cells, B-cell-depleted T cells, or PBMCs provided the cDNA or gDNA that served as material.

As processed by the authors: From reference gene primer amplification, estimates of nucleated cell counts were derived. Some clones are missing from TCRdb's copy, which holds only in-frame ones; the method was immunoSEQ multiplex PCR. V and J calls plus clone size are reproduced from that table; the DNA served to infer D and trimming. There are more than 110,000 clones in the sample; around 80% occur only once, and more than 3.5% lies in the top ten. The V end was cut by 1 base, the J end by 3 bases, with 2 bases between. The germline V gene encodes CDR1 SGHDT and CDR2 YYEEEE. The CDR3 is 12 amino acids.

This receptor was obtained from a woman of 80 years or more with active or convalescent COVID-19. The gene calls are TRBV5-6 and TRBJ1-5; D unresolved. Sequencing input: peripheral blood. CDR3 protein: CASSLYNQPQHF. CDR3 DNA sequence: TGTGCCAGCAGCTTGTACAATCAGCCCCAGCATTTT. Full variable domain (remainder filled in from reference TRBV5-6 and TRBJ1-5): DAGVTQSPTHLIKTRGQQVTLRCSPKSGHDTVSWYQQALGQGPQFIFQYYEEEERQRGNFPDRFSGHQFPNYSSELNVNALLLGDSALYLCASSLYNQPQHFGDGTRLSIL.